This record concerns one TCR beta chain sequence. As yet, its antigen is unknown. The sample is drawn from a study of T cell responses to AZD1222 COVID-19 vaccine. Findings and caveats of the study: Two AZD1222 doses significantly raised spike-specific TCR breadth and depth over controls. Baseline seropositives among AZD1222 recipients totaled only five to seven. Clonal diversity may have been underestimated, and the donors were mostly white British, with more females than males.

Sequencing used immunoSEQ multiplex PCR; TCRdb keeps in-frame clones, though not all of them. Among 90,000 to 120,000 clones listed, roughly nine tenths were seen once. Trimming took 8 bases from V and 3 from J; bases not matched to a gene: 11. The germline gives CDR1 SEHNR, CDR2 FQNEAQ (reference sequence). CDR3 length: 16 amino acids. The chain is built from TRBV7-9 and TRBJ2-1; 9 nucleotides agree with TRBD2. The sample was peripheral blood, taken on day 0 of AZD1222 vaccination. The source of this sequence is an adult in good health. The CDR3 DNA is TGTGCCAGCTGTCGGGGAGGCGGGAGGGACTACAATGAGCAGTTCTTC. Its protein is CASCRGGGRDYNEQFF.